These T cell receptor beta chains were read from a single sample in a study of cytomegalovirus exposure and HLA in healthy donors. Assay: immunoSEQ multiplex PCR; the TCRdb copy retains only in-frame clones and omits some. The table includes approximately 110,000 clones, around 80% detected once. The sample taken for sequencing was PBMCs. The receptors shown here come from a man aged 25-45 years in good health and CMV-seronegative. Both conserved end residues are part of each CDR3. Fields, in order: D gene, clone size, V gene, J gene, CDR3 length, CDR3 DNA, CDR3 protein. The D gene is left open where the match is weak. Size is stated for part of the rows, as once, few or many counts, or as a class when the clone is expanded.

>-|-|TRBV18|TRBJ1-6|15
TGTGCCAGCTCACGAGAGAGCTCCTATAATTCACCCCTCCACTTT
CASSRESSYNSPLHF
>-|-|TRBV5-6|TRBJ1-2|14
TGTGCCAGCAGTTCACCTGGACAGCCCTATGGCTACACCTTC
CASSSPGQPYGYTF
>-|-|TRBV6-5|TRBJ2-7|13
TGTGCCAGCAGAAATGTCGGCGGGACCGAGCAGTACTTC
CASRNVGGTEQYF
>-|-|TRBV15|TRBJ2-5|13
TGTGCAACCTCGGACTGGAAACAAGAGACCCAGTACTTC
CATSDWKQETQYF
>TRBD2|-|TRBV29-1|TRBJ2-5|14
TGCAGCGTTGAAGTCGGGGGGATCCAAGAGACCCAGTACTTC
CSVEVGGIQETQYF
>-|-|TRBV29-1|TRBJ1-2|12
TGCAGCGCAGGGGCGCAACGAGTTGGCTACACCTTC
CSAGAQRVGYTF
>TRBD1|few|TRBV30|TRBJ1-4|17
TGTGCCTGGGCTAGGGGACAGGGAAGGAACGCTAATGAAAAACTGTTTTTT
CAWARGQGRNANEKLFF
>-|-|TRBV2|TRBJ2-7|12
TGTGCCAGCAGTGCCCTAATCTACGAGCAGTACTTC
CASSALIYEQYF
>TRBD1|once|TRBV2|TRBJ2-5|14
TGTGCCAGCAGTACGGACAGGTTTCAAGAGACCCAGTACTTC
CASSTDRFQETQYF
>-|-|TRBV28|TRBJ2-1|15
TGTGCCAGCAGTCAACAGCTGAGCTCCTACAATGAGCAGTTCTTC
CASSQQLSSYNEQFF
>-|-|TRBV5-1|TRBJ1-1|13
TGCGCCAGCAGCTTTCAGGCGAACACTGAAGCTTTCTTT
CASSFQANTEAFF
>-|-|TRBV6-1|TRBJ1-2|14
TGTGCCAGCAGTCCCAGGGGCGAAATAGATGGCTACACCTTC
CASSPRGEIDGYTF
>-|-|TRBV6-5|TRBJ1-1|13
TGTGCCACCGGAACAGGACGGAAAGGTGAAGCTTTCTTT
CATGTGRKGEAFF
>-|-|TRBV5-6|TRBJ1-2|14
TGTGCCAGCAGCTTGGTGGAGACCGGCCGGGGCTACACCTTC
CASSLVETGRGYTF
>TRBD1|few|TRBV5-1|TRBJ2-7|15
TGCGCCAGCAGCTTGGAGGGACAGGGGACCTACGAGCAGTACTTC
CASSLEGQGTYEQYF
>TRBD2|-|TRBV6-5|TRBJ2-5|13
TGTGCCAGCAGTTACCAACTTCGGGGGGGGCAGTACTTC
CASSYQLRGGQYF
>-|-|TRBV27|TRBJ2-1|14
TGTGCCAGCAGTTTATCGTTGGTGCCGGGTGAGCAGTTCTTC
CASSLSLVPGEQFF
>TRBD2|-|TRBV11-2|TRBJ2-4|15
TGTGCCACCTCTAGCGGGGGGGCCTTAGGAAACATTCAGTACTTC
CATSSGGALGNIQYF
>-|-|TRBV11-2|TRBJ2-7|15
TGTGCCAGCAGCTTAAATACCGGACAGACCTACGAGCAGTACTTC
CASSLNTGQTYEQYF
>-|-|TRBV7-9|TRBJ2-5|14
TGTGCCAGCGGCATCCATCTAGGACAAGAGACCCAGTACTTC
CASGIHLGQETQYF
>TRBD1|-|TRBV4-2|TRBJ2-7|16
TGTGCCAGCAGCCAAGAGCAGGGGGTTTGGTCCTACGAGCAGTACTTC
CASSQEQGVWSYEQYF
>TRBD2|-|TRBV5-1|TRBJ2-3|17
TGCGCCACCGCGCTACTAGCGGGGGGGCCTTGGGCAGATACGCAGTATTTT
CATALLAGGPWADTQYF
>TRBD1|-|TRBV9|TRBJ2-7|14
TGTGCCAGCAGCCCCTCGGGACAGGGTTGGGAGCAGTACTTC
CASSPSGQGWEQYF